The 14 T cell receptor beta chains presented below share a single source sample, sequenced in a study of T cells in Graves' hyperthyroidism and ophthalmopathy. Researchers took RNA transcripts and amplified the TCR beta CDR3 regions from them. Using the HTBI primer set, a first-round RT-PCR was run on the TCR CDR3. TCRdb independently ran MiXCR on the multiplex PCR reads; one entry per CDR3 protein. The sample records 350,000 to 500,000 distinct CDR3 sequences, roughly 15% being singletons. The sample consisted of blood. These TCRs come from a woman aged 18-29 years with Graves' hyperthyroidism.

This clonotype was counted many times. The chain has TRBV3-1 and TRBJ2-1; D not certain. Trimming stripped 1 base from V and 3 bases from J, with 7 bases between. The CDR3 length is 14 residues. The germline V gene has CDR1 LGHDT and CDR2 YNNKEL (reference sequence). The CDR3 loop is CASSQAENYNEQFF. CDR3 DNA: TGTGCCAGCAGCCAAGCCGAGAACTACAATGAGCAGTTCTTC.

This clonotype was seen at least ten times. This chain connects TRBV12-3 or TRBV12-4 to TRBJ1-2; 8 bases line up with TRBD1. The CDR3 sequence is 16 residues long. With 2 bases clipped from V and 5 bases from J, the junction kept 10 bases outside the gene matches. This CDR3 is CASSLTTDRGPYGYTF. The CDR3 region has the DNA TGTGCCAGCAGTTTAACGACTGACAGGGGCCCATATGGCTACACCTTC.

The chain is built from TRBV6-1 and TRBJ2-1; 11 nucleotides agree with TRBD2. The germline V gene encodes CDR1 MNHNS and CDR2 SASEGT. CDR3 length: 17 residues. V was clipped by 2 bases and J by 8 bases; unmatched bases: 11. Here the CDR3 DNA reads TGTGCCAGCAGTGAACGAATTAGCGGGAGGGCCAACGATGAGCAGTTCTTC. Translated: CASSERISGRANDEQFF.

This clonotype was recorded many times. CDR3 in amino acids: CASSFNGLADKNIQYF. The CDR3 coding sequence is TGTGCCAGCAGCTTCAATGGGCTAGCGGACAAAAACATTCAGTACTTC. The chain uses TRBV28 and TRBJ2-4, with 7 bases lining up with TRBD2. The CDR3 totals 16 residues. V shed 6 bases, J shed 3 bases, and the junction held 11 bases outside the gene matches. Germline V gene data show CDR1 as MDHEN and CDR2 as SYDVKM. The full variable domain, rest sourced from reference TRBV28 and TRBJ2-4, is DVKVTQSSRYLVKRTGEKVFLECVQDMDHENMFWYRQDPGLGLRLIYFSYDVKMKEKGDIPEGYSVSREKKERFSLILESASTNQTSMYLCASSFNGLADKNIQYFGAGTRLSVL.

This clonotype was counted ten times or more. The chain carries TRBV5-8 and TRBJ2-3; 14 bases line up with TRBD2. V gave up 4 bases and J gave up 2 bases; unmatched junction bases: 6. The germline V gene encodes CDR1 SGHTS and CDR2 YDEGEE. The CDR3 runs 17 residues. The CDR3 DNA sequence: TGTGCCAGCAGCCAGGGACTAGCGGGAGCGAACACAGATACGCAGTATTTT. Translating gives CASSQGLAGANTDTQYF.

The sample holds many counts of this clonotype. The chain joins TRBV28 to TRBJ2-7, with TRBD2 identical over 10 bases. This CDR3 is built from 16 residues. CDR1 is MDHEN, CDR2 SYDVKM, per germline. The ends lost 3 bases at V and 1 base at J; junction bases unmatched: 6. The CDR3 loop reads CASSFPGLAVSYEQYF. For the CDR3, the DNA is TGTGCCAGCAGTTTCCCTGGACTAGCGGTTTCCTACGAGCAGTACTTC.

This clonotype was picked up a small number of times. The V gene is TRBV11-2, the J gene TRBJ2-1; 7 bases line up with TRBD2. The CDR3 extends over 16 amino acids. Germline V gives CDR1 SGHAT, CDR2 FQNNGV. V shed 7 bases and J 7 bases; nucleotides not matched to a gene: 16. CDR3 DNA: TGTGCCAGCACCCCCCCCGGGACTATCCCCGGGAATGAGCAGTTCTTC. Protein sequence: CASTPPGTIPGNEQFF. The full variable domain, with the rest looked up from reference TRBV11-2 and TRBJ2-1, is EAGVAQSPRYKIIEKRQSVAFWCNPISGHATLYWYQQILGQGPKLLIQFQNNGVVDDSQLPKDRFSAERLKGVDSTLKIQPAKLEDSAVYLCASTPPGTIPGNEQFFGPGTRLTVL.

This clonotype was counted many times. The rearrangement joins TRBV15 to TRBJ1-1; D gene uncertain. This CDR3 is 12 amino acids long. CDR1 and CDR2 from the germline V gene are LNHNV and YYDKDF (reference sequence). V shed 0 bases and J shed 4 bases, with 3 bases lying between them. The DNA for the CDR3 is TGTGCCACCAGCAGAGATCGCACTGAAGCTTTCTTT. Amino acids: CATSRDRTEAFF.

This clonotype was seen a handful of times. The rearrangement links TRBV28 to TRBJ1-5, with a weak D call TRBD1 (6 bases). V shed 5 bases and J shed 16 bases, with 15 bases lying between them. The CDR3 has 11 residues. Germline CDR1 reads MDHEN; CDR2 reads SYDVKM. CDR3 sequence reads: CASSTTGYAHF. CDR3 DNA: TGTGCCAGCAGTACAACAGGGTATGCACATTTT.

This clonotype was counted at least ten times. This rearrangement joins TRBV7-2 to TRBJ1-6; 7 bases agree with TRBD1. Germline trimming cut 1 base from V and 9 bases from J; bases unmatched to any gene: 9. CDR3 length: 16 residues. CDR1 is SGHTA, CDR2 FQGNSA, per germline. CDR3 region: CASSLVEAGGGSPLHF. Written as DNA, the CDR3 is TGTGCCAGCAGCTTAGTAGAGGCAGGGGGGGGTTCACCCCTCCACTTT.

This clonotype was recorded many times. The chain links TRBV27 to TRBJ2-7; D is uncertain. This CDR3 region has 14 residues. Germline CDR1 MNHEY, CDR2 SMNVEV (reference sequence). With 5 bases removed from V and 2 bases from J, the gap between germline ends came to 13 bases. For the CDR3, the DNA is TGTGCCAGCAGTAATCTGCCTGGCGCCTACGAGCAGTACTTC. Residues: CASSNLPGAYEQYF.

The table lists this clonotype with many counts. The V call is TRBV10-3, the J call TRBJ1-2; 7 nucleotides align to TRBD1. Germline V gives CDR1 ENHRY, CDR2 SYGVKD. The CDR3 has 13 amino acids. With 7 bases clipped from V and 7 bases from J, the junction kept 9 bases outside the gene matches. CDR3 bases: TGTGCCATCACCGAGGGGACAGTAGGTGGCTACACCTTC. Translating it yields CAITEGTVGGYTF.

This clonotype has only one observation. The rearrangement joins TRBV6-6 to TRBJ2-1; TRBD1 matches 12 bases. V lost 0 bases and J lost 7; bases outside the gene matches: 10. This CDR3 is 18 amino acids long. Per the germline V gene, CDR1 is MNHNY and CDR2 is SVGAGI (reference sequence). The CDR3 region has the DNA TGTGCCAGCAGTTACTCGAGAACGGGACAGGGGGCACAGAATGAGCAGTTCTTC. This gives the protein CASSYSRTGQGAQNEQFF.

This clonotype was recorded a few times. The chain uses TRBV6-1 and TRBJ1-5, with a weak D call TRBD1 (5 bases). CDR1 MNHNS and CDR2 SASEGT come from the germline V gene. The CDR3 is made up of 14 amino acids. Deletions cut 3 bases from V and 2 bases from J, with 8 bases between. This CDR3 is CASSDWGGNQPQHF. The CDR3 nucleotides are TGTGCCAGCAGTGATTGGGGGGGCAATCAGCCCCAGCATTTT.